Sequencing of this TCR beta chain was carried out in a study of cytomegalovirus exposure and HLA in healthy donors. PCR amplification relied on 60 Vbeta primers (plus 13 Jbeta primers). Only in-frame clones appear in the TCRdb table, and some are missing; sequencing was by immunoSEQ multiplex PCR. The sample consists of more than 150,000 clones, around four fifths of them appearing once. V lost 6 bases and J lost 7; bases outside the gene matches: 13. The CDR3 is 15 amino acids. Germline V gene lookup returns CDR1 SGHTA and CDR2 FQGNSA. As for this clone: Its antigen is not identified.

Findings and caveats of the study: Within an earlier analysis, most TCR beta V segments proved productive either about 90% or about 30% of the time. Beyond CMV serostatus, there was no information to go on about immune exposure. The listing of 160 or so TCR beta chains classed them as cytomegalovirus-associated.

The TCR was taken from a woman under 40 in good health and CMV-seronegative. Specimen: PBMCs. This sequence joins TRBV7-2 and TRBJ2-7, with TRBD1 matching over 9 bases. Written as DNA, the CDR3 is TGTGCCAGCAGAGCATTCCGGACAGGGGCGGATGAGCAGTACTTC. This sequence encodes CASRAFRTGADEQYF. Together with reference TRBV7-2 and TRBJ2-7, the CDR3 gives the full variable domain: GAGVSQSPSNKVTEKGKDVELRCDPISGHTALYWYRQSLGQGLEFLIYFQGNSAPDKSGLPSDRFSAERTGGSVSTLTIQRTQQEDSAVYLCASRAFRTGADEQYFGPGTRLTVT.